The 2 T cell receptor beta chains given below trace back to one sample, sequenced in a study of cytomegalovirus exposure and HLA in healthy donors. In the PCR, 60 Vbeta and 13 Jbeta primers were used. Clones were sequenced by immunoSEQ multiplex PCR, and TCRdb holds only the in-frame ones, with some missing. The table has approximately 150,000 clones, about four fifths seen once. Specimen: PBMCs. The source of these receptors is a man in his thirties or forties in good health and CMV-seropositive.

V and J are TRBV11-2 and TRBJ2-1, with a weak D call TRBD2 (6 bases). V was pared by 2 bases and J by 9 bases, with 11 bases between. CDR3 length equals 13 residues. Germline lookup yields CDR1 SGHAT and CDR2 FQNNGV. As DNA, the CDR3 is TGTGCCAGCAGCTTACTCACCGGGAGTGAGCAGTTCTTC. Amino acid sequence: CASSLLTGSEQFF.

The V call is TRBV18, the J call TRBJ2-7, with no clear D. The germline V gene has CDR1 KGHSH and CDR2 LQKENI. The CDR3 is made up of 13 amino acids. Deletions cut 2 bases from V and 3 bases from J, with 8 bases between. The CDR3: CASSPNRYYEQYF. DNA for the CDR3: TGTGCCAGCTCACCAAACAGATACTACGAGCAGTACTTC.